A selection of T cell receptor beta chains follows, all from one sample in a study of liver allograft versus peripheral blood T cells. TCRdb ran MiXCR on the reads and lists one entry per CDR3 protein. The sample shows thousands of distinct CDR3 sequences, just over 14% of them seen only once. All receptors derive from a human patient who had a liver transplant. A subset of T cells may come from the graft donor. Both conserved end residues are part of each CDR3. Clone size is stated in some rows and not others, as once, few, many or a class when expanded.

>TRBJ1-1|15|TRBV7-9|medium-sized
CASTQSSQPNTEAFF
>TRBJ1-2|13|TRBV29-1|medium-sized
CSVVSGDRNGYTF
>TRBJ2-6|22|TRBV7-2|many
CASSLFIVQEYNPTPGANVLTF
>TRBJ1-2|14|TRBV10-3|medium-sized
CAISEGTENYGYTF
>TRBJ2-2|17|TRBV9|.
CASSLDPRKVNTGELFF
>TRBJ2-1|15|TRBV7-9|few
CASRFALAGFNEQFF
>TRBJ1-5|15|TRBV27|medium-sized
CASSLVKGASQPQHF
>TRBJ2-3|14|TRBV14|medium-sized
CASSQDYVPDTQYF
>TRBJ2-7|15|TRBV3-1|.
CASSHETGWSYEQYF
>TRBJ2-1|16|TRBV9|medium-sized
CASSAYGTGGEGEQFF
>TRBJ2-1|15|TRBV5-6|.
CASSPRSEVLDEQFF
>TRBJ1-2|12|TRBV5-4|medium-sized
CASSQELYGYTF
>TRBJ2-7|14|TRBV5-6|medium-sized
CASSLEAGDLEQYF